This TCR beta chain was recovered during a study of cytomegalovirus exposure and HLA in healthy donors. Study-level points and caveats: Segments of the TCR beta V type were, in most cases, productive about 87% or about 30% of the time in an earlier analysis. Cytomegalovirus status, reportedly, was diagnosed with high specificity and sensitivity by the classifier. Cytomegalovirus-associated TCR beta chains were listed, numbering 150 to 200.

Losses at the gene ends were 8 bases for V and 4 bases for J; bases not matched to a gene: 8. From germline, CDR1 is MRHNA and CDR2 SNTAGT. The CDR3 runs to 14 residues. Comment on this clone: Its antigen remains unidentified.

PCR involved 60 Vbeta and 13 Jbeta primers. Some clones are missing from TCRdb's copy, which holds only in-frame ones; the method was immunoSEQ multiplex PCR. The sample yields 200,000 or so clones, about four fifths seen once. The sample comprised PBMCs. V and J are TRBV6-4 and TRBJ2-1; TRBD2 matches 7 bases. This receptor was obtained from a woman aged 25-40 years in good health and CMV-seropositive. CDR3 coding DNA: TGTGCCAGCTCGCCTGGGACTATATACAATGAGCAGTTCTTC. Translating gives CASSPGTIYNEQFF.